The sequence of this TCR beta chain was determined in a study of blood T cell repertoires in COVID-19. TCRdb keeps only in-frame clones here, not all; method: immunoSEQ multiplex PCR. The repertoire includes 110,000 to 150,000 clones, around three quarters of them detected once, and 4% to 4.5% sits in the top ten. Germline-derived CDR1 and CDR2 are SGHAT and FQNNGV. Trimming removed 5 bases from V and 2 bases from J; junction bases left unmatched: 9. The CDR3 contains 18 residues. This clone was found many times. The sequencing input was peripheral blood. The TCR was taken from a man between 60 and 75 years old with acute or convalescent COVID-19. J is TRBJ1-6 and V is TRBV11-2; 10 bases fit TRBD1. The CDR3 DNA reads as TGTGCCAGCAGCACTCAAGGGGGGACAGGGGCCTATAATTCACCCCTCCACTTT. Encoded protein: CASSTQGGTGAYNSPLHF.